This T cell receptor beta chain was captured in a study of identical twins. Addition of a universal primer site occurred through template switching, and cDNA carried unique molecular identifiers. TCRdb reprocessed the 5' RACE reads with MiXCR, giving one entry per CDR3 protein. The sample records about 290,000 distinct CDR3 sequences, more than 8% being singletons. Details on this clonotype: Its antigen is still unknown.

Study-wide results and caveats: Out-of-frame TCR alpha sharing observed in monozygotic twins exceeded model estimates. For out-of-frame beta sequences, excess twin sharing was weaker.

In every case, the donor was a healthy Caucasian. These same data were also listed under a study on yellow fever vaccine responses in identical twins.

This clonotype was obtained from a woman aged 18-29 years in good health. Material: CD8+ T cells sorted from blood.

CDR3 sequence (DNA): TGTGCCAGCAGCGGTGGGACAGGCGAAGCCAAAAACATTCAGTACTTC. Encoded protein: CASSGGTGEAKNIQYF. The genes are TRBV5-6 and TRBJ2-4; 8 nucleotides agree with TRBD1. This CDR3 spans 16 amino acids. Trimming took 4 bases from V and 0 from J; bases not matched to a gene: 6. Germline V CDR1 and CDR2: SGHDT, YYEEEE.